This T cell receptor beta chain derives from a study of blood T cell repertoires in COVID-19. Study-wide context: COVID-19 samples, acute and convalescent, were from the United States, Italy and Spain. In each case, the material was cDNA or gDNA derived from T cells, B-cell-depleted T cells, or PBMCs.

As handled by the study authors: Estimation of nucleated cell counts relied on the amplification of reference gene primers. Repertoires were generated with immunoSEQ multiplex PCR, while TCRdb's copy carries only in-frame clones and drops some. V, J and clone size were drawn from that table, and D and trimming were deduced from the DNA. The sample lists about 73,000 clones, 83% occurring once. Trimming at V came to 5 bases and at J to 6 bases, leaving 3 bases not matched to a gene. Germline CDR1 and CDR2: LGHNT and FRNRAP. The CDR3 sequence is 13 residues long. The sequence came from a middle-aged man with active COVID-19. The material sequenced was peripheral blood. The chain has TRBV12-5 and TRBJ2-3, with 9 bases aligning to TRBD1. CDR3 in DNA: TGTGCTAGTGGTCCAGACAGGGGGGATACGCAGTATTTT. Its translation: CASGPDRGDTQYF.